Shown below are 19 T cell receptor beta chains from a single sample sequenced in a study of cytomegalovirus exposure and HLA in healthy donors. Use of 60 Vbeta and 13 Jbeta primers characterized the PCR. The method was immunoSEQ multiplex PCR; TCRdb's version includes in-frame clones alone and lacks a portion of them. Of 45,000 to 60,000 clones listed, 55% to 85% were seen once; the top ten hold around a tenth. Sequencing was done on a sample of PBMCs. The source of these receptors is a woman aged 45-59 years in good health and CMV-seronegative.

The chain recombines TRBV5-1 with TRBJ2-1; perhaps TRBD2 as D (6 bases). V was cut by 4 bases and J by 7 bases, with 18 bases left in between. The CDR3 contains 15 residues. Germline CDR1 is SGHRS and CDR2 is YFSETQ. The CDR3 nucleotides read TGCGCCAGCAGCCCCCTGGTCGCGGGGAAGAATGAGCAGTTCTTC. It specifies CASSPLVAGKNEQFF.

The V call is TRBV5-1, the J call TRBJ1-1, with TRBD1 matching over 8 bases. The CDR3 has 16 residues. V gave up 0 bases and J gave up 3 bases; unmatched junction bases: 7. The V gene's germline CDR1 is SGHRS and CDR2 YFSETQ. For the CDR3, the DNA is TGCGCCAGCAGCTTGGTGTCAGGGGGCTTGTACACTGAAGCTTTCTTT. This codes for CASSLVSGGLYTEAFF.

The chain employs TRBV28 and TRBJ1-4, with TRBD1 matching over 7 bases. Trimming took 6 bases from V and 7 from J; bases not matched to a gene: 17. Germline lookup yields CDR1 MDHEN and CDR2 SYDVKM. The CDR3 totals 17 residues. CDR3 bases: TGTGCCAGCAGGCAAGAAGCGACAGGGACTCTAACTGAAAAACTGTTTTTT. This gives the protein CASRQEATGTLTEKLFF.

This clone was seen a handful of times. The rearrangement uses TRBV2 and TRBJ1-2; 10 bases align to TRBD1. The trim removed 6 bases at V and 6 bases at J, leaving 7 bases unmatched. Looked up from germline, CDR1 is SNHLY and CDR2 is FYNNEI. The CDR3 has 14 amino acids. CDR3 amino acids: CASSKRTGGDGYTF. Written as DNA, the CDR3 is TGTGCCAGCAGCAAACGGACAGGGGGAGATGGCTACACCTTC.

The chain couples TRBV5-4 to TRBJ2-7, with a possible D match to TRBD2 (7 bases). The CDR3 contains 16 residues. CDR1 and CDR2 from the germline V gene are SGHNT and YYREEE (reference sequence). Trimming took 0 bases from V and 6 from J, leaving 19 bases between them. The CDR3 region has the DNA TGTGCCAGCAGCTTGGGGGGGGGACAAGGGGGAATCGAGCAGTACTTC. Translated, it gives CASSLGGGQGGIEQYF.

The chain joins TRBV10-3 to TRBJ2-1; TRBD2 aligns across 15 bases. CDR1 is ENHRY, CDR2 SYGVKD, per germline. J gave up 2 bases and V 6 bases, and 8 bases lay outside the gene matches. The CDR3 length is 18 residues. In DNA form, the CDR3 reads TGTGCCATCAGCACTGGGACTAGCGGGAGGAGCACCTACAATGAGCAGTTCTTC. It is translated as CAISTGTSGRSTYNEQFF.

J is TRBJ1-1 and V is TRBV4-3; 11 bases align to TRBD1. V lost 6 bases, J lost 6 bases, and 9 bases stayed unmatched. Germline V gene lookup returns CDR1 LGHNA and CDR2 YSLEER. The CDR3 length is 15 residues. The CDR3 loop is CASSWGGQGDAEAFF. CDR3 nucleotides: TGCGCCAGCAGTTGGGGGGGACAGGGGGACGCTGAAGCTTTCTTT.

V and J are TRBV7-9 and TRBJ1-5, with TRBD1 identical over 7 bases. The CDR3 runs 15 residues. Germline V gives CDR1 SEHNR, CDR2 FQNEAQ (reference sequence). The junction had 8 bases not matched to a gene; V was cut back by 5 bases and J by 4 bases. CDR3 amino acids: CASSHNQGGNQPQHF. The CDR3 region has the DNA TGTGCCAGCAGCCATAATCAGGGGGGAAATCAGCCCCAGCATTTT.

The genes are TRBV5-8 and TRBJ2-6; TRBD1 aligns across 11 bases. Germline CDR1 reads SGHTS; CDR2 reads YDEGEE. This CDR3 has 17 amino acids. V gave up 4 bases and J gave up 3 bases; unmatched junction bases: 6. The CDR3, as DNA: TGTGCCAGCAGCACCGGACAGGGGGCCGTTGGGGCCAACGTCCTGACTTTC. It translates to CASSTGQGAVGANVLTF. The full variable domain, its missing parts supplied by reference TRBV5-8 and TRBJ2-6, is EAGVTQSPTHLIKTRGQQATLRCSPISGHTSVYWYQQALGLGLQFLLWYDEGEERNRGNFPPRFSGRQFPNYSSELNVNALELEDSALYLCASSTGQGAVGANVLTFGAGSRLTVL.

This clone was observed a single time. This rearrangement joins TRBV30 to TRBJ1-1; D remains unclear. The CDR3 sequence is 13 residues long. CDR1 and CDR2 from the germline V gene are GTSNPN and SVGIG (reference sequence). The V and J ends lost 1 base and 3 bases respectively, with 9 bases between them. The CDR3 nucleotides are TGTGCCTGGAGTGCCATAGGAGACACTGAAGCTTTCTTT. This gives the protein CAWSAIGDTEAFF.

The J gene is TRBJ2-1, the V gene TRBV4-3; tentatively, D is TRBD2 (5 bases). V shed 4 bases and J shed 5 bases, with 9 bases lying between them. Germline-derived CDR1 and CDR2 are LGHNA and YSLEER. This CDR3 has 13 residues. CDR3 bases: TGCGCCAGCAGCCGACTCGGGAACAATGAGCAGTTCTTC. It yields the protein CASSRLGNNEQFF.

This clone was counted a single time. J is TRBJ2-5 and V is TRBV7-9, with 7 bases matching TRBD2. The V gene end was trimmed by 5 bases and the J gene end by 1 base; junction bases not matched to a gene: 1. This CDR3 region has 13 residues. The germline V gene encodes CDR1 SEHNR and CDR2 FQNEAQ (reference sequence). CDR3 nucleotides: TGTGCCAGCAGCCGGACTAGCCAAGAGACCCAGTACTTC. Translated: CASSRTSQETQYF.

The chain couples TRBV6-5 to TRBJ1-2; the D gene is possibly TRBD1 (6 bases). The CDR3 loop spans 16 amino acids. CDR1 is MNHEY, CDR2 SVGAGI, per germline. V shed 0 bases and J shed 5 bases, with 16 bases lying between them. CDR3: CASSYSGQIGVYGYTF. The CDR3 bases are TGTGCCAGCAGTTACTCAGGACAGATTGGTGTTTATGGCTACACCTTC.

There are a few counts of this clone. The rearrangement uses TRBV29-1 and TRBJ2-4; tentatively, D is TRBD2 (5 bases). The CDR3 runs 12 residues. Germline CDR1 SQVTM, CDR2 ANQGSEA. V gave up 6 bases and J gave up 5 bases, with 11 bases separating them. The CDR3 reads CSVGVAENIQYF. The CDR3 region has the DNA TGCAGCGTGGGAGTGGCAGAAAACATTCAGTACTTC. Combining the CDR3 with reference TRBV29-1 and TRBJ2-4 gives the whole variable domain SAVISQKPSRDICQRGTSLTIQCQVDSQVTMMFWYRQQPGQSLTLIATANQGSEATYESGFVIDKFPISRPNLTFSTLTVSNMSPEDSSIYLCSVGVAENIQYFGAGTRLSVL.

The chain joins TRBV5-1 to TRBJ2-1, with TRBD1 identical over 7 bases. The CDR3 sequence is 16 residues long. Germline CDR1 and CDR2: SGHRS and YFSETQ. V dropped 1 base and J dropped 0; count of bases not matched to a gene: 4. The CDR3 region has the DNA TGCGCCAGCAGCTTGAGACAGGGTGGCTCCTACAATGAGCAGTTCTTC. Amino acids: CASSLRQGGSYNEQFF.

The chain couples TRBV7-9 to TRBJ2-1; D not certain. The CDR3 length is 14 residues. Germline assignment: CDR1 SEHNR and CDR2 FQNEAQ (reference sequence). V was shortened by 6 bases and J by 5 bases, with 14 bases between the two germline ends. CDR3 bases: TGTGCCAGCAGAGCTAGGTCCGGCCACAATGAGCAGTTCTTC. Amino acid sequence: CASRARSGHNEQFF. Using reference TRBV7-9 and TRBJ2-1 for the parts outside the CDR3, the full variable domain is DTGVSQNPRHKITKRGQNVTFRCDPISEHNRLYWYRQTLGQGPEFLTYFQNEAQLEKSRLLSDRFSAERPKGSFSTLEIQRTEQGDSAMYLCASRARSGHNEQFFGPGTRLTVL.

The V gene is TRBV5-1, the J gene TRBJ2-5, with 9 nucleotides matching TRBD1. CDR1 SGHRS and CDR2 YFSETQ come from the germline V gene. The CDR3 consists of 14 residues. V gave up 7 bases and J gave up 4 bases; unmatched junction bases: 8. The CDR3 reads CASLPRTGAETQYF. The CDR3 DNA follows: TGCGCCAGCCTACCGCGGACAGGGGCAGAGACCCAGTACTTC.

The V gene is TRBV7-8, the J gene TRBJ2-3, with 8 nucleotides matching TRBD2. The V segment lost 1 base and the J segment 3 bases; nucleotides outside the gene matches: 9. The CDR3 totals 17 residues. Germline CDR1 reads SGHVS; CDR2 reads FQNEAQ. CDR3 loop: CASSLGGLAEGTDTQYF. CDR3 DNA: TGTGCCAGCAGCTTAGGCGGACTAGCCGAGGGTACAGATACGCAGTATTTT.

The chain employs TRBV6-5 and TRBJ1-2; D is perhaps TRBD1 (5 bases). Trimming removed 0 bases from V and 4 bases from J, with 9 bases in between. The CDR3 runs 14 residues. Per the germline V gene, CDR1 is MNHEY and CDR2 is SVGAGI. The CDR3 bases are TGTGCCAGCAGTTACTCGGAGGGGCTCTATGGCTACACCTTC. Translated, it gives CASSYSEGLYGYTF.